This TCR beta chain was identified in a study of T cells after yellow fever vaccination. TCRdb called the 5' RACE reads again in MiXCR, with one record for every CDR3 protein. The data contain 620,000 or so distinct CDR3 sequences, approximately 13% of them singletons. The V end was cut by 1 base, the J end by 5 bases, with 10 bases between. Looked up from germline, CDR1 is SGHKS and CDR2 is YYEKEE (reference sequence). The CDR3 is made up of 13 amino acids. Study-level findings and limits: One caveat is that FACS-sorted repertoires could contain abundant clonotypes contaminating from the bulk population. Reappearance after the booster was seen for most primary-vaccination clones, at 95% to 98% CD4 and less than 90% CD8.

Details on this clonotype: Its antigen is unidentified.

Source: PBMCs, taken on the day of the yellow fever booster vaccination. This clonotype originated in a man aged 25 to 40 who received the YFV17D yellow fever vaccine. The chain has TRBV5-5 and TRBJ2-7; D possibly uses TRBD1 or TRBD2 (6 bases each). CDR3 residues: CASSLSGGHEQYF. The CDR3 DNA follows: TGTGCCAGCAGCTTGTCTGGGGGGCACGAGCAGTACTTC.